This T cell receptor (beta chain) appears in the sequencing data of a study of T cells after yellow fever vaccination. For TCR, cDNA came from 5'RACE template switching, which added a universal primer site and UMIs. TCRdb passed the 5' RACE reads through MiXCR, listing each CDR3 protein once. This sample has hundreds of thousands of distinct CDR3 sequences, with roughly a sixth found just once. This clonotype has only one observation. The antigen remains undetermined. Overall study findings and caveats: Subsequent to the booster, the majority of primary-vaccination clones reappeared (around 96% CD4, around 85% CD8). Abundant bulk-derived clonotypes could contaminate FACS-sorted repertoires.

Losses at the gene ends were 5 bases for V and 6 bases for J; bases not matched to a gene: 11. CDR1 and CDR2 (germline): SGHVS, FNYEAQ. The CDR3 totals 15 residues. Material: PBMCs, obtained before the yellow fever booster vaccination. The sequence was obtained from a man aged 18 to 29 who received the YFV17D yellow fever vaccine. The chain joins TRBV7-6 to TRBJ2-3; 7 positions agree with TRBD2. The CDR3 nucleotides read TGTGCCAGCAGCCCCTCCGGGGGGATCCTGGATACGCAGTATTTT. Encoded protein: CASSPSGGILDTQYF.